Shown below are 15 T cell receptor beta chains from a single sample sequenced in a study of blood T cell repertoires in COVID-19. The table came from immunoSEQ multiplex PCR; TCRdb's copy has only in-frame clones and leaves some out. The sample lists some 87,000 clones; around 80% were seen once. Sequencing was performed on peripheral blood. These receptors came from a human donor in a cohort sampled during active COVID-19.

This chain joins TRBV28 and TRBJ1-5; a weak D match, TRBD1 (5 bases). V gave up 6 bases and J gave up 1 base, with 13 bases separating them. The CDR3 sequence is 15 residues long. Germline V gene lookup returns CDR1 MDHEN and CDR2 SYDVKM. CDR3 nucleotide sequence: TGTGCCAGCAGGCGGGGGGAGGAAAGCAATCAGCCCCAGCATTTT. This encodes CASRRGEESNQPQHF. Supplemented by reference TRBV28 and TRBJ1-5, the full variable domain reads DVKVTQSSRYLVKRTGEKVFLECVQDMDHENMFWYRQDPGLGLRLIYFSYDVKMKEKGDIPEGYSVSREKKERFSLILESASTNQTSMYLCASRRGEESNQPQHFGDGTRLSIL.

This sequence joins TRBV18 and TRBJ2-3, with 9 bases that match TRBD1. V shed 1 base and J 4 bases; nucleotides not matched to a gene: 6. CDR3 length: 16 residues. Per the germline V gene, CDR1 is KGHSH and CDR2 is LQKENI. The CDR3 reads CASSPLGQGRADTQYF. DNA of the CDR3: TGTGCCAGCTCACCACTGGGACAGGGAAGGGCAGATACGCAGTATTTT.

This chain joins TRBV29-1 and TRBJ2-1, with 9 bases lining up with TRBD2. This CDR3 region has 15 residues. Germline lookup yields CDR1 SQVTM and CDR2 ANQGSEA. Trimming cost V 7 bases and J 8 bases; bases outside gene matches: 15. CDR3 region: CSAEGLAGHFDEQFF. CDR3 nucleotides: TGCAGCGCCGAGGGTCTAGCGGGACACTTTGATGAGCAGTTCTTC.

The rearrangement links TRBV18 to TRBJ1-1; D ambiguous. CDR1 is KGHSH, CDR2 LQKENI, per germline. The V end was cut by 2 bases, the J end by 1 base, with 11 bases between. This CDR3 has 15 amino acids. The CDR3 is CASSPRAEGNTEAFF. The CDR3, as DNA: TGTGCCAGCTCACCAAGGGCGGAGGGGAACACTGAAGCTTTCTTT.

The chain combines TRBV6-2 or TRBV6-3 with TRBJ2-2; 9 bases agree with TRBD1. The germline V gene encodes CDR1 MNHEY and CDR2 SVGEGT. This CDR3 is 16 amino acids long. The trim removed 6 bases at V and 4 bases at J, leaving 9 bases unmatched. CDR3 sequence reads: CASSQGTGRVTGELFF. In DNA, the CDR3 is TGTGCCAGCAGCCAAGGGACAGGGAGAGTCACCGGGGAGCTGTTTTTT.

This chain connects TRBV5-1 to TRBJ1-6, with 8 bases matching TRBD1. The V gene's germline CDR1 is SGHRS and CDR2 YFSETQ. The J segment lost 11 bases and the V segment lost 0 bases, leaving 4 bases of the junction unmatched. This CDR3 is built from 14 residues. The CDR3 sequence: CASSLAGGGPPLHF. In DNA form, the CDR3 reads TGCGCCAGCAGCTTGGCAGGGGGCGGTCCACCCCTCCACTTT.

The sample holds a few counts of this clone. The chain carries TRBV19 and TRBJ1-2; TRBD1 matches 9 bases. The CDR3 extends over 15 amino acids. Losses at the gene ends were 3 bases for V and 3 bases for J; bases not matched to a gene: 5. Germline V gene sequence: CDR1 LNHDA, CDR2 SQIVND (reference sequence). CDR3: CASSIPRTGDYGYTF. In DNA, the CDR3 is TGTGCCAGTAGTATTCCGAGGACAGGGGACTATGGCTACACCTTC. The full variable domain, completed using reference TRBV19 and TRBJ1-2, is DGGITQSPKYLFRKEGQNVTLSCEQNLNHDAMYWYRQDPGQGLRLIYYSQIVNDFQKGDIAEGYSVSREKKESFPLTVTSAQKNPTAFYLCASSIPRTGDYGYTFGSGTRLTVV.

The chain employs TRBV9 and TRBJ1-1, with D hard to call. This CDR3 is 14 amino acids long. With 0 bases removed from V and 4 bases from J, the gap between germline ends came to 10 bases. Germline CDR1 SGDLS, CDR2 YYNGEE. The chain's CDR3 is CASSVGLSSTEAFF. CDR3 nucleotides: TGTGCCAGCAGCGTAGGGCTCTCCAGCACTGAAGCTTTCTTT.

This chain connects TRBV9 to TRBJ2-5, with TRBD2 matching over 10 bases. CDR1 SGDLS and CDR2 YYNGEE come from the germline V gene. Trimming removed 4 bases from V and 4 bases from J; junction bases left unmatched: 4. The CDR3 is made up of 14 amino acids. In nucleotides, the CDR3 is TGTGCCAGCAGCTCCCAGCGGGGGGGAGAGACCCAGTACTTC. Translation: CASSSQRGGETQYF.

The rearrangement links TRBV5-1 to TRBJ2-1, with TRBD2 identical over 7 bases. The CDR3 spans 16 residues. With 5 bases clipped from V and 2 bases from J, the junction kept 10 bases outside the gene matches. Germline V lookup: CDR1 SGHRS, CDR2 YFSETQ. The CDR3 loop is CASSLNIGTTYNEQFF. The CDR3 DNA reads as TGCGCCAGCAGTCTGAATATAGGGACTACCTACAATGAGCAGTTCTTC. The variable domain in full, completed from reference TRBV5-1 and TRBJ2-1, reads KAGVTQTPRYLIKTRGQQVTLSCSPISGHRSVSWYQQTPGQGLQFLFEYFSETQRNKGNFPGRFSGRQFSNSRSEMNVSTLELGDSALYLCASSLNIGTTYNEQFFGPGTRLTVL.

The genes are TRBV6-1 and TRBJ1-2; 7 positions agree with TRBD1. CDR1 and CDR2 from the germline V gene are MNHNS and SASEGT. This CDR3 spans 14 amino acids. Trimming removed 1 base from V and 9 bases from J; junction bases left unmatched: 8. DNA of the CDR3: TGTGCCAGCAGTGAAGGGACAGGACGGGCGCGCTACACCTTC. Its translation is CASSEGTGRARYTF.

CDR3 region: CASRTTGRNEQFF. DNA for the CDR3: TGTGCCAGCAGGACGACAGGGAGGAATGAGCAGTTCTTC. The chain uses TRBV28 and TRBJ2-1; a possible D gene is TRBD1 (7 bases). The V end lost 6 bases, the J end lost 7 bases, and 13 bases lay between the germline ends. This CDR3 has 13 residues. Germline V CDR1 and CDR2: MDHEN, SYDVKM.

This chain joins TRBV10-3 and TRBJ2-1; no firm D call. Germline CDR1 ENHRY, CDR2 SYGVKD. CDR3 size: 14 residues. V shed 6 bases and J shed 1 base, with 10 bases lying between them. The CDR3 loop is CAIRATESYNEQFF. The CDR3 bases are TGTGCCATCAGAGCCACGGAGTCCTACAATGAGCAGTTCTTC.

The V call is TRBV12-3 or TRBV12-4, the J call TRBJ2-4; D gene uncertain. This CDR3 is 12 amino acids long. With 0 bases removed from V and 7 bases from J, the gap between germline ends came to 4 bases. CDR3 protein: CASSLARNIQYF. In DNA, the CDR3 is TGTGCCAGCAGTTTAGCCCGGAACATTCAGTACTTC.

V and J are TRBV6-6 and TRBJ2-1; 13 bases are shared with TRBD2. Germline lookup yields CDR1 MNHNY and CDR2 SVGAGI (reference sequence). V shed 5 bases and J 9 bases; nucleotides not matched to a gene: 7. The CDR3 is 15 residues long. CDR3 in DNA: TGTGCCAGCAGTCAACTAGCGGGAGGGTCCGCTGAGCAGTTCTTC. Translation: CASSQLAGGSAEQFF.